The entry below describes one TCR beta chain. This clonotype was seen ten or more times. Its antigen target is currently unknown. Per-base qualities were not stored, and no clone one base away is much larger. Amplification of TCR beta CDR3 regions was carried out from RNA transcripts. For the first round of RT-PCR on the TCR CDR3, the HTBI primer set was used together with the Qiagen OneStep RT-PCR kit. Libraries were constructed in a second round of multiplex PCR, after which size selection and purification were carried out. The libraries were sequenced on an Illumina HiSeq2000 using paired-end 100 bp reads. The authors processed their data as follows. SOAPnuke was used to process the raw data, removing reads that contained adapters or uncalled bases, had a mean Phred below 15, or lacked an exact match to the constant primer or identifier. High-quality paired reads were merged using COPE v1.2.5, and each unique nucleotide sequence was defined as a clonotype. Clonotypes were aligned to IMGT TRBV, TRBD and TRBJ reference segments using MiTCR v1.1. The analysis included only V-J combinations with a frequency above 0.0001, which together covered about 99% of the repertoires. The TCS score was defined as F50 (clonal expansion) divided by E x V (chaos), with BLOSUM62-based TCRdist calculated between CDR3 peptides within each V-J. Welch's t-statistics and random forest reduced around 520 V-J features to under 15, which were used in a naive Bayes classifier (R e1071). TCRdb passed the public sequencing reads through fastp at Q25 and MiXCR, retaining productive beta sequences. One record per CDR3 amino acid sequence lists the most common genes and DNA. TCRdb's processing, not the authors', yielded these V and J calls. This sample gives 95,000 to 110,000 distinct CDR3 sequences in total; approximately 15% of them show up just once. In total, the top ten clones hold around two fifths of the sample.

The CDR3 measures 15 amino acids from cysteine to phenylalanine. Kept here is only the CDR3 DNA, which spans 45 bases and is read in frame from base 1. The germline V gene encodes CDR1 SGHRS and CDR2 YFSETQ. V is clipped by 4 bases and J by 5 bases, and the sequence between their germline boundaries is 18 bases long. Stable Graves' hyperthyroidism was defined as the absence of progression to ophthalmopathy over 18 months of follow-up. Hyperthyroidism patients were newly diagnosed, had a disease duration of under 2 months, and were aged 18 to 65 years. Patients with uncontrolled infections, other autoimmune diseases, pregnancy or lactation were excluded. Diagnoses were based on clinical symptoms, serum thyroxine and TRAb, thyroid ultrasound and orbital computed tomography. Ficoll-Paque density gradient centrifugation was used to isolate PBMCs from approximately 11 ml of fresh peripheral blood. Total RNA was extracted with Trizol reagent, and quality was checked on an Agilent 2100 Bioanalyzer.

The sample belongs to a study of T cells in Graves' hyperthyroidism and ophthalmopathy (dated by TCRdb to between 2019 and 2020). The study in broad terms: Peripheral blood samples were taken at the time of initial diagnosis, prior to any treatment. To identify distinguishing TCR V-J signatures, a discovery cohort of around 100 patients was used, comprising roughly 45 with Graves' ophthalmopathy and around 57 with stable Graves' hyperthyroidism. Whether ophthalmopathy could be predicted prospectively was tested in an independent validation cohort made up of 18 hyperthyroidism patients plus 17 patients who later progressed to ophthalmopathy. For training and testing, the approximately 92 patients in the discovery cohort were randomly divided in a 7:3 ratio. In several Graves' hyperthyroidism patients, the study also compared T-cell repertoires from thyroid tissue with T-cell repertoires from blood. After blood sampling, hyperthyroidism patients were treated with methimazole at a starting dose of 30 mg daily, and ophthalmopathy patients were treated with high-dose intravenous methylprednisolone. TCR Vbeta CDR3 sequencing of some 140 peripheral blood samples (fewer than 45 ophthalmopathy, 70 to 85 hyperthyroidism and roughly 17 progressor patients) is reported in the paper.

Broader findings and caveats from the paper: No statistical method was used to fix the sample size in advance, and group allocation was not hidden from the investigators. Most expanded thyroid clonotypes (frequency above 0.001) were also detected in blood, a finding suggesting that blood repertoires may reflect thyroid immune responses. A 13 V-J signature model separated ophthalmopathy from stable hyperthyroidism, with about 90% sensitivity and 81% to 82% specificity in cross-validation and 80%/75% in testing. During validation, the model predicted progression to ophthalmopathy a median of approximately 6 months ahead of onset, with almost 71% sensitivity and 72% to 80% specificity.

The source material was blood. This sequence was found in a woman in her forties or fifties with Graves' hyperthyroidism. The rearranged chain carries TRBV5-1 and TRBJ1-2, with the D segment identity uncertain. CDR3 protein: CASSPAEALPYGYTF. The sequenced DNA: TGCGCCAGCAGCCCGGCAGAGGCCCTCCCTTATGGCTACACCTTC.